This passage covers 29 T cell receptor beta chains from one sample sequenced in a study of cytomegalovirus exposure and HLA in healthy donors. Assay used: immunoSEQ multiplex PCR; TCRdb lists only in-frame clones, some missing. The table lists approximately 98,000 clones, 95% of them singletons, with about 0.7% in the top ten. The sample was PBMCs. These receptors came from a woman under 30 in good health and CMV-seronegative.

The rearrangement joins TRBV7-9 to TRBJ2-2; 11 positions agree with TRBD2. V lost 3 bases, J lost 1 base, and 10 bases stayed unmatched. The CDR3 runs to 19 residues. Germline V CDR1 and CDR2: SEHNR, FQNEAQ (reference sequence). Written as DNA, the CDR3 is TGTGCCAGCAGCTTGTTTTCTAGCGGGGGGCAAATGAACACCGGGGAGCTGTTTTTT. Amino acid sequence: CASSLFSSGGQMNTGELFF.

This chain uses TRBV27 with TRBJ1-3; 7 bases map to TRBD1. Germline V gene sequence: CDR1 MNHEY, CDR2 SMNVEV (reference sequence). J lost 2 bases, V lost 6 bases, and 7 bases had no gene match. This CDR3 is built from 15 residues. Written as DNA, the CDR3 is TGTGCCAGCAGCGACAGGGCGTACGCTGGAAACACCATATATTTT. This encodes CASSDRAYAGNTIYF.

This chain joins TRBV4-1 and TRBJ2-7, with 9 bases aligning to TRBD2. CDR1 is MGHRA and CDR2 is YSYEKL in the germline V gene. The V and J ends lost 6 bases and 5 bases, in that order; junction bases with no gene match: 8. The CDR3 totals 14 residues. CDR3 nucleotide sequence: TGCGCCAGCAGAAGAGCGGGGGGTCTGGACGAGCAGTACTTC. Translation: CASRRAGGLDEQYF.

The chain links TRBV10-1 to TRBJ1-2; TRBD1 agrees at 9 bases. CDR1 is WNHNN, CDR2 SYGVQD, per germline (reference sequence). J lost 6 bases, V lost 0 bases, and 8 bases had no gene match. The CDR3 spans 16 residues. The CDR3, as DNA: TGCGCCAGCAGTGAGTCACTTCCGGGACAGGGTAATGGCTACACCTTC. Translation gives CASSESLPGQGNGYTF.

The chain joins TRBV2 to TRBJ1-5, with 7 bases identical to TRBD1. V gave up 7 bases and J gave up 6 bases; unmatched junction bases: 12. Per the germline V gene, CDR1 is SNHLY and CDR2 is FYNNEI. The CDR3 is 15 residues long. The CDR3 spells CASNNLQGVAQPQHF. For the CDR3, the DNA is TGTGCCAGCAATAACCTCCAGGGGGTGGCTCAGCCCCAGCATTTT.

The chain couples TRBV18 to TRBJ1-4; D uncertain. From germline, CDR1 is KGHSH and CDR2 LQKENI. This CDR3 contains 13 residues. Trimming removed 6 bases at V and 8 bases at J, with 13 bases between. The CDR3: CASSPSRGEKLFF. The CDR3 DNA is TGTGCCAGCTCCCCATCGCGAGGCGAAAAACTGTTTTTT.

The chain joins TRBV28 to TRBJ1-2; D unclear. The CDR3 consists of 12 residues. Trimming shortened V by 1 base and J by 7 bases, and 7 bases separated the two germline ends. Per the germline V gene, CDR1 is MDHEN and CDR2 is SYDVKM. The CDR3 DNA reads TGTGCCAGCAGTTTATCAAAATCTGGCTACACCTTC. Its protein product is CASSLSKSGYTF.

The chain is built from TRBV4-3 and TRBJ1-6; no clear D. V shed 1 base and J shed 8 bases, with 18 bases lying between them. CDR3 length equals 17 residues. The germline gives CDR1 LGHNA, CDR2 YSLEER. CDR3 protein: CASSQVTRRKTDSPLHF. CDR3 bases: TGCGCCAGCAGCCAAGTTACACGCAGGAAAACGGATTCACCCCTCCACTTT.

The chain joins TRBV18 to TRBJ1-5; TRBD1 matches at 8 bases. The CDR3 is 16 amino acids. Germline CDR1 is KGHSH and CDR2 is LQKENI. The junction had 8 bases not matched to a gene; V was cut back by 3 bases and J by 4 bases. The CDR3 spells CASSPFGQGGNQPQHF. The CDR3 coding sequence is TGTGCCAGCTCACCTTTTGGACAGGGTGGGAATCAGCCCCAGCATTTT.

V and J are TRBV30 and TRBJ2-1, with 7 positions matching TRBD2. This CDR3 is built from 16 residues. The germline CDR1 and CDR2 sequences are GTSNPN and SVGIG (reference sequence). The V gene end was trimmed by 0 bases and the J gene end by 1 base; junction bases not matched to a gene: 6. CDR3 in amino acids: CAWSVGRGTSYNEQFF. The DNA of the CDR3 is TGTGCCTGGAGTGTGGGGCGGGGGACTTCCTACAATGAGCAGTTCTTC.

The DNA for the CDR3 is TGTGCCAGCAGCGAGACAGGTCCCAATCAGCCCCAGCATTTT. Encoded protein: CASSETGPNQPQHF. The chain recombines TRBV7-9 with TRBJ1-5; weak D call: TRBD1 (6 bases). The germline V gene has CDR1 SEHNR and CDR2 FQNEAQ (reference sequence). V was shortened by 5 bases and J by 3 bases, with 11 bases between the two germline ends. This CDR3 is built from 14 residues. The entire variable domain, with the rest obtained from reference TRBV7-9 and TRBJ1-5, is as follows: DTGVSQNPRHKITKRGQNVTFRCDPISEHNRLYWYRQTLGQGPEFLTYFQNEAQLEKSRLLSDRFSAERPKGSFSTLEIQRTEQGDSAMYLCASSETGPNQPQHFGDGTRLSIL.

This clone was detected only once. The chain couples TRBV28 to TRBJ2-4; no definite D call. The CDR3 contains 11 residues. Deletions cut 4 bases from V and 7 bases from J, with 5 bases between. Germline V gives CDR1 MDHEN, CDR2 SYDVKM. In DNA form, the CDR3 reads TGTGCCAGCAGTTCCTCTAACATTCAGTACTTC. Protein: CASSSSNIQYF.

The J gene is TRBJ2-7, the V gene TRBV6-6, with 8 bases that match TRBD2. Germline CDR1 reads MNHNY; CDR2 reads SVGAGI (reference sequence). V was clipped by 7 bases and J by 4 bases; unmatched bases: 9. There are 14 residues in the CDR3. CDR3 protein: CASTGGGSGYEQYF. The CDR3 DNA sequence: TGTGCCAGCACCGGGGGGGGGTCGGGGTACGAGCAGTACTTC.

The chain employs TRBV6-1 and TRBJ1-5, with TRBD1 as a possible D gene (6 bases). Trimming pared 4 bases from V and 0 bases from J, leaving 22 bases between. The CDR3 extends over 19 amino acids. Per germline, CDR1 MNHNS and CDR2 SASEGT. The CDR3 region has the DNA TGTGCCAGCAGTGGACACGACAGGACACGGGCCTATAGCAATCAGCCCCAGCATTTT. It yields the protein CASSGHDRTRAYSNQPQHF.

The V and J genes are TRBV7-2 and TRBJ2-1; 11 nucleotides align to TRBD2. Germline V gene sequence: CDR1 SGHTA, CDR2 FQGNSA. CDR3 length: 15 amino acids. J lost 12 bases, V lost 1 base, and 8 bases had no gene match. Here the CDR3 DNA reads TGTGCCAGCAGCTTAGGAGGGCTAGCGGGGGGTGGGCAGTTCTTC. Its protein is CASSLGGLAGGGQFF.

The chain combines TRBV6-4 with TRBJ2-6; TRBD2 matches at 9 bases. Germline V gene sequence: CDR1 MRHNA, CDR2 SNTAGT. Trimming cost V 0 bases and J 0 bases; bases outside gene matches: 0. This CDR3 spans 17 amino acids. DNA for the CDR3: TGTGCCAGCAGTGACTCTAGCGGGGGCTCTGGGGCCAACGTCCTGACTTTC. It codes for CASSDSSGGSGANVLTF.

The CDR3 DNA is TGTGCCAGCAGGGTGGGCTATAATGAAAAACTGTTTTTT. Protein: CASRVGYNEKLFF. The chain is built from TRBV28 and TRBJ1-4; D gene unclear. The germline gives CDR1 MDHEN, CDR2 SYDVKM. Between the trimmed V and J ends, which lost 6 bases and 4 bases, there was a span of 9 bases. The CDR3 runs to 13 residues.

The CDR3, as DNA: TGTGCCAGCTACTACCATGGGGACAGGGGACCGACGAACACCGGGGAGCTGTTTTTT. Protein: CASYYHGDRGPTNTGELFF. V gene TRBV28 combines with J gene TRBJ2-2; 10 bases line up with TRBD1. In germline, CDR1 is MDHEN, CDR2 SYDVKM. The CDR3 sequence is 19 residues long. The V and J ends lost 8 bases and 0 bases, in that order; junction bases with no gene match: 15.

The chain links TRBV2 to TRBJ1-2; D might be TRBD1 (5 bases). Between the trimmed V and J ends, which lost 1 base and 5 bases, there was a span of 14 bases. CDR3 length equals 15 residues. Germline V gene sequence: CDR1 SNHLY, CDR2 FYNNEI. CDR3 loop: CASSEGLGQGYGYTF. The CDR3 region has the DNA TGTGCCAGCAGTGAAGGTTTGGGGCAGGGTTATGGCTACACCTTC.

CDR3 nucleotide sequence: TGTGCCAGCAGCGTGGGCAGGGCGGATAATTCACCCCTCCACTTT. The encoded protein is CASSVGRADNSPLHF. J is TRBJ1-6 and V is TRBV9, with D perhaps TRBD1 (5 bases). The V and J ends lost 2 bases and 5 bases respectively, with 11 bases between them. CDR3 length: 15 residues. The germline V gene encodes CDR1 SGDLS and CDR2 YYNGEE. The entire variable domain, with the rest obtained from reference TRBV9 and TRBJ1-6, is as follows: DSGVTQTPKHLITATGQRVTLRCSPRSGDLSVYWYQQSLDQGLQFLIQYYNGEERAKGNILERFSAQQFPDLHSELNLSSLELGDSALYFCASSVGRADNSPLHFGNGTRLTVT.

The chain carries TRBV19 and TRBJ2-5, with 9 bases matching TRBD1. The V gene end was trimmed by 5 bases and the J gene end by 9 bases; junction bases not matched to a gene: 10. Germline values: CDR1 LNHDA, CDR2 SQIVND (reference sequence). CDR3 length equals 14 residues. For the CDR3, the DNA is TGTGCCAGTAGTCCCGGACAGGGGTCGGAGGCCCAGTACTTC. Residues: CASSPGQGSEAQYF. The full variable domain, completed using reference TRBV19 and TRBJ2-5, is DGGITQSPKYLFRKEGQNVTLSCEQNLNHDAMYWYRQDPGQGLRLIYYSQIVNDFQKGDIAEGYSVSREKKESFPLTVTSAQKNPTAFYLCASSPGQGSEAQYFGPGTRLLVL.

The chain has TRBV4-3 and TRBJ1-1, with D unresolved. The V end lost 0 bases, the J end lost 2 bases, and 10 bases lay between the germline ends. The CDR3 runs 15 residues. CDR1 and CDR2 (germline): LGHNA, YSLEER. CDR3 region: CASSQDRATNTEAFF. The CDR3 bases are TGCGCCAGCAGCCAAGATCGAGCGACTAACACTGAAGCTTTCTTT.

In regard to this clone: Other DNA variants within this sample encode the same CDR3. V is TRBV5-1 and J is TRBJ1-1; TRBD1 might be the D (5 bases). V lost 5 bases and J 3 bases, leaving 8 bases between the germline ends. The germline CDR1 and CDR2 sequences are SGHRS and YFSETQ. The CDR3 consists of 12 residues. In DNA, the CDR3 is TGCGCCAGCAGTACGGGGGACACTGAAGCTTTCTTT. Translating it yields CASSTGDTEAFF.

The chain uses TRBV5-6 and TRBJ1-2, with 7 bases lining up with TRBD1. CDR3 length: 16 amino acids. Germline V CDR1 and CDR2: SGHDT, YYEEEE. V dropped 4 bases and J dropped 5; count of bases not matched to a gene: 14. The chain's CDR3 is CASSRYGQEVGYGYTF. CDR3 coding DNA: TGTGCCAGCAGCCGCTACGGACAGGAAGTAGGATATGGCTACACCTTC. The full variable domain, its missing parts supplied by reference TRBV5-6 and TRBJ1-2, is DAGVTQSPTHLIKTRGQQVTLRCSPKSGHDTVSWYQQALGQGPQFIFQYYEEEERQRGNFPDRFSGHQFPNYSSELNVNALLLGDSALYLCASSRYGQEVGYGYTFGSGTRLTVV.

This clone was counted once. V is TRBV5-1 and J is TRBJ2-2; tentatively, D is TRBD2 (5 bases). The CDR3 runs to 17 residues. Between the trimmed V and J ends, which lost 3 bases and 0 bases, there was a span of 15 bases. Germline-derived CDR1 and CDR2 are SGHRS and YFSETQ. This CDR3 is CASSWFPTGTNTGELFF. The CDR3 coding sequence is TGCGCCAGCAGCTGGTTCCCAACGGGGACGAACACCGGGGAGCTGTTTTTT.

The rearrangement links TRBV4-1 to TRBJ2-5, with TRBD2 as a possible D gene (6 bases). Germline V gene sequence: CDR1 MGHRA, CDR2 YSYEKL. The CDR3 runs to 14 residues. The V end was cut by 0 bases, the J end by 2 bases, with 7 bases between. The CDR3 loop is CASSQERGQETQYF. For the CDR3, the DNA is TGCGCCAGCAGCCAAGAACGGGGGCAAGAGACCCAGTACTTC.

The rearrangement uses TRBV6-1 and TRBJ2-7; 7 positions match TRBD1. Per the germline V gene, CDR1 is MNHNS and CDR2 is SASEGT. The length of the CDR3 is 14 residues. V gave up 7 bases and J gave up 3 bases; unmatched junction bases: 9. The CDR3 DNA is TGTGCCAGCACAGGGACAGCTAACTTCTACGAGCAGTACTTC. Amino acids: CASTGTANFYEQYF.

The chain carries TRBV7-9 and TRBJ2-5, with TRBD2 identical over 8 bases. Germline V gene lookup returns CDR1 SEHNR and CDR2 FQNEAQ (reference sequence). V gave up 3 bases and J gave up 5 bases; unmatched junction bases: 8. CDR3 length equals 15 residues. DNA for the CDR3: TGTGCCAGCAGCTTTCCAGCGGGGGTTGGGGAGACCCAGTACTTC. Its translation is CASSFPAGVGETQYF.

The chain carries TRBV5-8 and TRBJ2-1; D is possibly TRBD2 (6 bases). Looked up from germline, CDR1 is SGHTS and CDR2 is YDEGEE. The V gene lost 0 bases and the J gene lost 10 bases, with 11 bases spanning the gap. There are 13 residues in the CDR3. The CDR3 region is CASSLDPSGEQFF. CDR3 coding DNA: TGTGCCAGCAGCTTGGACCCCAGCGGGGAGCAGTTCTTC.